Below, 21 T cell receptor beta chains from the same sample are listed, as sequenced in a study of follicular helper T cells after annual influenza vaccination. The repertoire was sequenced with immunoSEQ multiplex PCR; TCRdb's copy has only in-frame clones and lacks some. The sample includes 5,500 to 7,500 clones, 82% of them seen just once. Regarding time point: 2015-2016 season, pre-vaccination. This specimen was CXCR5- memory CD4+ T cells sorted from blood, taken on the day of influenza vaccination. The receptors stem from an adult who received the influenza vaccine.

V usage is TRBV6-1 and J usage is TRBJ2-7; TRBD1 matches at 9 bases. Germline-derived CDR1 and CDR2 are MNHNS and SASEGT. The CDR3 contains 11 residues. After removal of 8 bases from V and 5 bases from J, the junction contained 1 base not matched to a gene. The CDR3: CASGTGNEQYF. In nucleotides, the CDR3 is TGTGCCAGCGGGACAGGGAACGAGCAGTACTTC.

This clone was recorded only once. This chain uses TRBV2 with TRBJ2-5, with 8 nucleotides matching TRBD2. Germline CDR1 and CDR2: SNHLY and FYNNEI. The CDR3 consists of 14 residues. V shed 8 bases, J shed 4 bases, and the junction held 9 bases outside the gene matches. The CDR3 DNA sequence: TGTGCCAGCGGTCCGGGACTAGTCTCAGAGACCCAGTACTTC. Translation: CASGPGLVSETQYF.

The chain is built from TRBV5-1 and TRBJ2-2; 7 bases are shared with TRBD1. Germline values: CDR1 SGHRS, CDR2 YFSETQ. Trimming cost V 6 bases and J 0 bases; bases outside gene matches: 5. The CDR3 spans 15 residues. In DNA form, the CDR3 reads TGCGCCAGCAAAAGGGACAGCTCGAACACCGGGGAGCTGTTTTTT. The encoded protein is CASKRDSSNTGELFF.

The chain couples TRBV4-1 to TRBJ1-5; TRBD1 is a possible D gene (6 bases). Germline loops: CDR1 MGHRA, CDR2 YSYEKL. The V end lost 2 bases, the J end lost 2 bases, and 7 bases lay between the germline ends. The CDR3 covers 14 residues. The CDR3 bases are TGCGCCAGCAGCCAACCAGGGGGCAATCAGCCCCAGCATTTT. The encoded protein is CASSQPGGNQPQHF.

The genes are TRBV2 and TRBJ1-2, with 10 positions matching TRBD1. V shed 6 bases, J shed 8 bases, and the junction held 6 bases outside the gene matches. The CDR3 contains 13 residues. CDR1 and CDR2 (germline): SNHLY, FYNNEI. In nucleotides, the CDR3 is TGTGCCAGCAGAGGACAGGGGGTGAGCGGCTACACCTTC. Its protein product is CASRGQGVSGYTF.

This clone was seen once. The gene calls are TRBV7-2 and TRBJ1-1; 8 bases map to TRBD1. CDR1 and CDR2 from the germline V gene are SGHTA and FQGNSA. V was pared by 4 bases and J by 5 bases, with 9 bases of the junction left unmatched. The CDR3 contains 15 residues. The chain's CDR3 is CASSYLTGGKTEAFF. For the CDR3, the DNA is TGTGCCAGCAGCTACCTTACAGGGGGAAAGACTGAAGCTTTCTTT. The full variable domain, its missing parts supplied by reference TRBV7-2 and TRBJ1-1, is GAGVSQSPSNKVTEKGKDVELRCDPISGHTALYWYRQSLGQGLEFLIYFQGNSAPDKSGLPSDRFSAERTGGSVSTLTIQRTQQEDSAVYLCASSYLTGGKTEAFFGQGTRLTVV.

CDR3 DNA: TGTGCCAGCAGTCTCCGGGACTTGGGATCACCCCTCCACTTT. This encodes CASSLRDLGSPLHF. The V and J genes are TRBV6-5 and TRBJ1-6; tentative D call: TRBD1 (5 bases). The length of the CDR3 is 14 residues. Looked up from germline, CDR1 is MNHEY and CDR2 is SVGAGI. Trimming cost V 5 bases and J 10 bases, with 15 bases left between them.

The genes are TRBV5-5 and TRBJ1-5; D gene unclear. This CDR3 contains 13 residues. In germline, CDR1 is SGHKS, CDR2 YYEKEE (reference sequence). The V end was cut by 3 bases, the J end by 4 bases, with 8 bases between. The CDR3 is CASSSYPNQPQHF. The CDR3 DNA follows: TGTGCCAGCAGCTCGTACCCTAATCAGCCCCAGCATTTT.

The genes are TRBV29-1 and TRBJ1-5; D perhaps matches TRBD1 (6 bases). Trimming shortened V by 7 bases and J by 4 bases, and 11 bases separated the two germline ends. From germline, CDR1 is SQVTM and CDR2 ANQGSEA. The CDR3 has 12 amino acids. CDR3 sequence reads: CSAQTGNQPQHF. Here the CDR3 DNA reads TGCAGCGCCCAAACAGGGAATCAGCCCCAGCATTTT.

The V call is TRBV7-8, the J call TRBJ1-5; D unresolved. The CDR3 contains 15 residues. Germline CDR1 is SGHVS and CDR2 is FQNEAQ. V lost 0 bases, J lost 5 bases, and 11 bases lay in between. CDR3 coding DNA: TGTGCCAGCAGCTTAGCGTCCGGATCCTATCAGCCCCAGCATTTT. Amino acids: CASSLASGSYQPQHF.

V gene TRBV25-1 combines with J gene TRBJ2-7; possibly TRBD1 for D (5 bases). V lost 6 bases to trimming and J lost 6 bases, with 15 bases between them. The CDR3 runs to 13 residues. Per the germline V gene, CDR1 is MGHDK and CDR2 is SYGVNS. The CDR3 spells CASSRVQSGEQYF. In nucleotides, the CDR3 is TGTGCCAGCAGCAGGGTTCAAAGTGGCGAGCAGTACTTC.

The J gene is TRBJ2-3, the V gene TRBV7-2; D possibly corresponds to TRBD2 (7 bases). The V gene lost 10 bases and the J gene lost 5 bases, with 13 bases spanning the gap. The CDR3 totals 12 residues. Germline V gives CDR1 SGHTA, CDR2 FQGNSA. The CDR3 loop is CATRGGVDTQYF. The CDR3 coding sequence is TGTGCCACCCGAGGGGGGGTAGATACGCAGTATTTT.

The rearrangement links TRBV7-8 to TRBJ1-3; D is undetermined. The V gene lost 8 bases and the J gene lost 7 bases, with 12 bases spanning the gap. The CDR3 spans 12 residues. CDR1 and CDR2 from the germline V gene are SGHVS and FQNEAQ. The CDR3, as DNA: TGTGCCAGCTCGTACCCCGGGAACACCATATATTTT. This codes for CASSYPGNTIYF.

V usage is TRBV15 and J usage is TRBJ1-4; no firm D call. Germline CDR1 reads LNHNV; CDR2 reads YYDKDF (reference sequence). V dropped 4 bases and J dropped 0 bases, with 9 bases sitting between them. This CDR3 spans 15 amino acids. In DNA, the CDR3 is TGTGCCACCAGCACCCTTTCTGCAACTAATGAAAAACTGTTTTTT. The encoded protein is CATSTLSATNEKLFF.

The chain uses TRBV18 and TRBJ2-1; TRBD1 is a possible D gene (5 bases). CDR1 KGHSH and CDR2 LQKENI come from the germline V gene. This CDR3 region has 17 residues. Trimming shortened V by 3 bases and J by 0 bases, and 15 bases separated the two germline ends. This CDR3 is CASSPFRGLSSYNEQFF. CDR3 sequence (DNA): TGTGCCAGCTCACCGTTTAGGGGCCTAAGCTCCTACAATGAGCAGTTCTTC.

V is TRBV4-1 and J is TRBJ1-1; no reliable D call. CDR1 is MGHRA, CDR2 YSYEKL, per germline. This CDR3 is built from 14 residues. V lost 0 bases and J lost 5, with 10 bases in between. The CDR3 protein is CASSQERVRTEAFF. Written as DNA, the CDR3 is TGCGCCAGCAGCCAAGAAAGGGTTAGGACTGAAGCTTTCTTT.

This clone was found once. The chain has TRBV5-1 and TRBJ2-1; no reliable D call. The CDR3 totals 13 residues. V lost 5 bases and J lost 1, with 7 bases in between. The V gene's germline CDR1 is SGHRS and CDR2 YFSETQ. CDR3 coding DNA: TGCGCCAGCAGTGTAGGGTCCTACAATGAGCAGTTCTTC. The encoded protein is CASSVGSYNEQFF.

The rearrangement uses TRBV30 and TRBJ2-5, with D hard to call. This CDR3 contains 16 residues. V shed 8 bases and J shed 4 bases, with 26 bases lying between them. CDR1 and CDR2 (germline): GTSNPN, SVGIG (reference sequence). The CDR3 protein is CALNKVARFWGETQYF. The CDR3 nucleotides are TGTGCCCTCAATAAGGTAGCCAGGTTTTGGGGAGAGACCCAGTACTTC.

As DNA, the CDR3 is TGTGCCAGCAGCCGAACACAGACGGTCTATAATTCACCCCTCCACTTT. It encodes CASSRTQTVYNSPLHF. This chain connects TRBV5-8 to TRBJ1-6, with D hard to call. Germline V CDR1 and CDR2: SGHTS, YDEGEE. The CDR3 is made up of 16 amino acids. Trimming took off 4 bases at V and 3 bases at J, with 14 bases between the two ends.

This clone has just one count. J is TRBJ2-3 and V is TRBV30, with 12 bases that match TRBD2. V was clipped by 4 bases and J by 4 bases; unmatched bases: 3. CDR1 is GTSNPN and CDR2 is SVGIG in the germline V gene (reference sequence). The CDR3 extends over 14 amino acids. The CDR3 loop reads CAWILAGGPDTQYF. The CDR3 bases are TGTGCCTGGATCCTAGCGGGGGGGCCAGATACGCAGTATTTT.

CDR3 sequence reads: CAISVDRTFTGELFF. The CDR3 DNA reads as TGTGCCATCAGCGTAGACAGGACTTTCACCGGGGAGCTGTTTTTT. The V and J genes are TRBV10-3 and TRBJ2-2, with a possible D match to TRBD1 (6 bases). Germline V gives CDR1 ENHRY, CDR2 SYGVKD. CDR3 size: 15 residues. V was clipped by 6 bases and J by 4 bases, with 15 bases between them.